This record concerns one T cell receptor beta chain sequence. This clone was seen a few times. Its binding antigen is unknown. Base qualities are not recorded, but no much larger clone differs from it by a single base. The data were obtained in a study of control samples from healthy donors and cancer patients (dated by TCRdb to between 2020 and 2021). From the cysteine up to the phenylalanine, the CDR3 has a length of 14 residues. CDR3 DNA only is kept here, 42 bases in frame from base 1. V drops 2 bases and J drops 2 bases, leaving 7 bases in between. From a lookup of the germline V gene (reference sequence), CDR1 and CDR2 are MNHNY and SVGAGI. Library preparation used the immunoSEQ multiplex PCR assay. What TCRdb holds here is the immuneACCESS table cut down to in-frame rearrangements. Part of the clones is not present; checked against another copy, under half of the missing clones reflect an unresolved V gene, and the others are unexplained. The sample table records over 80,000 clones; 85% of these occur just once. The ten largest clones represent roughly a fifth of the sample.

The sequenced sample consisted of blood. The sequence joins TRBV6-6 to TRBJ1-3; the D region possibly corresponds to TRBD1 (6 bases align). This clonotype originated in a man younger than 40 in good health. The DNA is TGTGCCAGCAGTTACCGGGGGCCTGGAAACACCATATATTTT. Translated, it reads CASSYRGPGNTIYF.